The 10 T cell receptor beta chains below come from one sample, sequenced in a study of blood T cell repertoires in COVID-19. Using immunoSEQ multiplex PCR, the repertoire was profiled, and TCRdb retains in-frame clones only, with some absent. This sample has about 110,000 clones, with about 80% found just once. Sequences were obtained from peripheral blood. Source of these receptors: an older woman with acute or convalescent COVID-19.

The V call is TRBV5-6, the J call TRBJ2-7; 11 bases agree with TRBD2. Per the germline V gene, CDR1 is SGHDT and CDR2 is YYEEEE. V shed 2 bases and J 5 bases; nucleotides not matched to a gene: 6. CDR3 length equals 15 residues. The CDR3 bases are TGTGCCAGCAGCTTTCAGACTAGCGGGGATGACGAGCAGTACTTC. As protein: CASSFQTSGDDEQYF.

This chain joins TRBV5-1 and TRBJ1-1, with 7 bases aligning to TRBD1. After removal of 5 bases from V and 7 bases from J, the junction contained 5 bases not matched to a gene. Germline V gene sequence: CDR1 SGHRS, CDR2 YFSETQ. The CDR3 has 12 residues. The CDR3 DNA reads TGCGCCAGCAGATCGACAGGGAATGAAGCTTTCTTT. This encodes CASRSTGNEAFF.

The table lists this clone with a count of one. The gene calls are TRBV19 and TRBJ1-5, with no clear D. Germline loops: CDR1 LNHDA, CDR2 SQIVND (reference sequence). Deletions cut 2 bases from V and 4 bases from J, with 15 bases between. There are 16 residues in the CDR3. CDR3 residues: CASSIPGSAQNQPQHF. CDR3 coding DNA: TGTGCCAGTAGTATACCCGGGTCAGCCCAAAATCAGCCCCAGCATTTT.

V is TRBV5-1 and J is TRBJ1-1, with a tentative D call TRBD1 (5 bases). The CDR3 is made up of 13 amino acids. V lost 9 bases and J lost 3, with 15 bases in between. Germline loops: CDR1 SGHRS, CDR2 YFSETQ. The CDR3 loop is CATSQQGDTEAFF. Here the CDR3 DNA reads TGCGCCACATCTCAACAAGGGGACACTGAAGCTTTCTTT.

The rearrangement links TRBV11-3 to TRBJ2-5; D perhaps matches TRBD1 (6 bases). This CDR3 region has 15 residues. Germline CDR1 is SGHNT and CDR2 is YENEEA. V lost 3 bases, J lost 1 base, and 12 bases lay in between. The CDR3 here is CASSFGTGPQETQYF. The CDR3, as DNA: TGTGCCAGCAGCTTTGGCACAGGGCCCCAAGAGACCCAGTACTTC.

The CDR3, as DNA: TGTGCCGCCTGGCCAGGCAACTCTGGAAACACCATATATTTT. It encodes CAAWPGNSGNTIYF. V and J are TRBV10-3 and TRBJ1-3; D is unclear. The V end was cut by 11 bases, the J end by 0 bases, with 14 bases between. Per germline, CDR1 ENHRY and CDR2 SYGVKD. The length of the CDR3 is 14 residues.

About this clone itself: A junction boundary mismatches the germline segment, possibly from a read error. CDR3 region: CASSLDVTGETQYF. In DNA, the CDR3 is TGCGCCAGCAGTTTGGACGTAACAGGGGAGACCCAGTACTTC. V is TRBV5-1 and J is TRBJ2-5; the D gene is possibly TRBD1 (6 bases). Germline V gene sequence: CDR1 SGHRS, CDR2 YFSETQ. The length of the CDR3 is 14 residues.

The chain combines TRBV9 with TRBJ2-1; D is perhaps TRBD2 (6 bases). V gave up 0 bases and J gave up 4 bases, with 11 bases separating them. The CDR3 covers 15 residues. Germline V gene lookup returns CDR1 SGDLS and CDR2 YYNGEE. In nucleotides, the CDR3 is TGTGCCAGCAGCGTAGATGGCGGGATATACAATGAGCAGTTCTTC. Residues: CASSVDGGIYNEQFF.

The CDR3 nucleotides read TGTGCCAGTAGCCTAGCGGGAGGGACCTACGAGCAGTACTTC. Translation gives CASSLAGGTYEQYF. This rearrangement joins TRBV19 to TRBJ2-7; 12 bases are a match to TRBD2. CDR3 length: 14 amino acids. The V gene end was trimmed by 6 bases and the J gene end by 2 bases; junction bases not matched to a gene: 2. Germline V gene data show CDR1 as LNHDA and CDR2 as SQIVND (reference sequence).

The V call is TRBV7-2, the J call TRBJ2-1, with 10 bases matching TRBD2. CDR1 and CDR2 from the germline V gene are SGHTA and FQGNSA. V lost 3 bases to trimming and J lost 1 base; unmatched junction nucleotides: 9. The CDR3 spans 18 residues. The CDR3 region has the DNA TGTGCCAGCAGCTTCTGGCTTTCTAGCGGGGGTTCCTACAATGAGCAGTTCTTC. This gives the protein CASSFWLSSGGSYNEQFF.